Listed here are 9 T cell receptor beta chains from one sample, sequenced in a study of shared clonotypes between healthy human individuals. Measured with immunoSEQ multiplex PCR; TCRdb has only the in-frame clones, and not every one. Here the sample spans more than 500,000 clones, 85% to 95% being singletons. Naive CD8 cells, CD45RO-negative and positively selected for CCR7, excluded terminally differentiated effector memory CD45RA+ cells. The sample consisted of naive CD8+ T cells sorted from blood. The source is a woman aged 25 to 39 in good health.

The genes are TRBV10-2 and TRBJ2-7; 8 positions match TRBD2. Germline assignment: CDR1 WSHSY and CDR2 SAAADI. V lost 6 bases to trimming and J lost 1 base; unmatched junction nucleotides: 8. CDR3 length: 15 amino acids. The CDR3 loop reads CASRVISGTSYEQYF. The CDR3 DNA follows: TGCGCCAGCAGAGTGATTAGCGGGACATCCTACGAGCAGTACTTC.

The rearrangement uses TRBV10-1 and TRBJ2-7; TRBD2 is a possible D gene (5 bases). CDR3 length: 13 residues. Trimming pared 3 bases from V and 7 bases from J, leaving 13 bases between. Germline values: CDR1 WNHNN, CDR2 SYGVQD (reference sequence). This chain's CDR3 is CASSDLPREEQYF. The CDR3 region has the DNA TGCGCCAGCAGTGACCTCCCGAGGGAGGAGCAGTACTTC.

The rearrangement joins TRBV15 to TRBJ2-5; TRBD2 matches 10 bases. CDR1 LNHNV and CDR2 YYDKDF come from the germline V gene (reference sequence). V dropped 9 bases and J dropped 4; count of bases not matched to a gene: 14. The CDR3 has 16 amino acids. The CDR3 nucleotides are TGTGCCACGTCGACTAGCGGGTCCTTCCCCAGAGAGACCCAGTACTTC. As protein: CATSTSGSFPRETQYF.

The CDR3 DNA reads as TGCGCCAGCAGCCAAGATACAGGGGCCAAAAACATTCAGTACTTC. The encoded protein is CASSQDTGAKNIQYF. The chain couples TRBV4-1 to TRBJ2-4, with D perhaps matching TRBD1 (6 bases). Germline V gene sequence: CDR1 MGHRA, CDR2 YSYEKL. V lost 0 bases and J 1 base, leaving 7 bases between the germline ends. The CDR3 has 15 amino acids.

As DNA, the CDR3 is TGCAGTGCTCCGTTGAAAAATGAGCAGTTCTTC. Translated: CSAPLKNEQFF. The V gene is TRBV20-1, the J gene TRBJ2-1, with D uncertain. Trimming took off 5 bases at V and 7 bases at J, with 9 bases between the two ends. Germline-derived CDR1 and CDR2 are DFQATT and SNEGSKA (reference sequence). The CDR3 is made up of 11 amino acids.

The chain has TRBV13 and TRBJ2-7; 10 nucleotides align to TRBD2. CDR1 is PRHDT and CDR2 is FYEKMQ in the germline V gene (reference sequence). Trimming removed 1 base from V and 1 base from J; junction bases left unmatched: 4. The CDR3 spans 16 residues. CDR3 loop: CASSLAGTSVSYEQYF. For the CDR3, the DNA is TGTGCCAGCAGCTTAGCCGGGACTAGCGTATCCTACGAGCAGTACTTC.

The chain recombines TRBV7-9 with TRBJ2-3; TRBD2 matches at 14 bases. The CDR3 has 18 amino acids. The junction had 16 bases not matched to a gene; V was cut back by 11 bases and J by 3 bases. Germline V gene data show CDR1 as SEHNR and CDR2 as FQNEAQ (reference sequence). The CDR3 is CAGQAGTSGRGGTDTQYF. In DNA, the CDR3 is TGTGCCGGGCAGGCTGGGACTAGCGGGAGAGGTGGGACAGATACGCAGTATTTT.

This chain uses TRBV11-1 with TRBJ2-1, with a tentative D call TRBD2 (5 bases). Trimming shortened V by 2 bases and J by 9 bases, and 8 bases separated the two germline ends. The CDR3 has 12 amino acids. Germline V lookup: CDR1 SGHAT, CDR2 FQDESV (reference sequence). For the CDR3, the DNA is TGTGCCAGCAGCTTACGGACTGGTGAGCAGTTCTTC. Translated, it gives CASSLRTGEQFF.

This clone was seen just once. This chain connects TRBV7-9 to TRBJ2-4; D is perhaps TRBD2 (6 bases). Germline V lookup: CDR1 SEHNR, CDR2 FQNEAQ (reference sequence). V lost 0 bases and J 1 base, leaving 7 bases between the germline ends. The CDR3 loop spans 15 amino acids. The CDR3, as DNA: TGTGCCAGCAGCTTAGCGGGGGGTGCCAAAAACATTCAGTACTTC. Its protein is CASSLAGGAKNIQYF.